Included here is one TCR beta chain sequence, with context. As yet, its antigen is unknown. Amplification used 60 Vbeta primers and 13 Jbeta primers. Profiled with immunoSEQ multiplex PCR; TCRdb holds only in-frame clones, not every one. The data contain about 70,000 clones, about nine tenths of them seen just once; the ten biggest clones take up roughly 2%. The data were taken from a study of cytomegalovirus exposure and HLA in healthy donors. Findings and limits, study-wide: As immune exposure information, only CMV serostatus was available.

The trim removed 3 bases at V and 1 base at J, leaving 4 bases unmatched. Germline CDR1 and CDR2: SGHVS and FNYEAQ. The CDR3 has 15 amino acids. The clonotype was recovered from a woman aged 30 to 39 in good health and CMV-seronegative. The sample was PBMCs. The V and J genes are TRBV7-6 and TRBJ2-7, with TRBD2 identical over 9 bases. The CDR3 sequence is CASSLGLAGSYEQYF. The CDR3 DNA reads TGTGCCAGCAGCTTGGGCCTAGCGGGGTCCTACGAGCAGTACTTC.